This paragraph covers one T cell receptor beta chain sequence. The data derive from a study of T cells in women clearing cervical HPV infection. This table comes from immunoSEQ multiplex PCR, and its TCRdb copy is limited to in-frame clones, with some not included. In all, the sample yields 27,000 or so clones. What was sequenced was blood buffy coat. This TCR came from a woman aged 18-70 years with a cervical HPV16 infection that either progressed to CIN3+ or cleared (not recorded which).

The CDR3 loop is CASLTTGSGANVLFF. Partial CDR3 DNA: TGTGCCAGCCTTACAACAGGGTCTGGGGCCAACGTG. The chain couples TRBV6-2 or TRBV6-3 to TRBJ2-2, with D perhaps TRBD1 (6 bases). From the germline J gene comes the end of the CDR3, since the read stops 3 residues before it. This CDR3 is built from 15 residues. CDR1 is MNHEY and CDR2 is SVGEGT in the germline V gene.